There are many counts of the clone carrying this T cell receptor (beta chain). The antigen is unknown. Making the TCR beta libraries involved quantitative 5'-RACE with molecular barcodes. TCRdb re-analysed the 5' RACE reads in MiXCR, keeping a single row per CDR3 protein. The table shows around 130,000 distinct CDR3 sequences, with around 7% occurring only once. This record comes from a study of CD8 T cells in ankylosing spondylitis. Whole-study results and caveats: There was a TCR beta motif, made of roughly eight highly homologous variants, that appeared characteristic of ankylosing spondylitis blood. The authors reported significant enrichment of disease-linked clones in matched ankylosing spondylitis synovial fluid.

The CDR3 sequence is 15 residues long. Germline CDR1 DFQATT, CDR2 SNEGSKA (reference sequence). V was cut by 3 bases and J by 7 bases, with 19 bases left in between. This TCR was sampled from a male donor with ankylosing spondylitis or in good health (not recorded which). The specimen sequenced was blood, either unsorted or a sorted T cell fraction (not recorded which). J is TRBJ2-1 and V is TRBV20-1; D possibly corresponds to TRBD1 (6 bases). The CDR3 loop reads CSASPGGLTGNEQFF. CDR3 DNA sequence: TGCAGTGCTAGTCCTGGGGGCCTTACGGGGAATGAGCAGTTCTTC.